The rows below give T cell receptor beta chains drawn from one sample of a study of T cells in Graves' hyperthyroidism and ophthalmopathy. TCRdb re-derived calls from the multiplex PCR reads in MiXCR, one entry per CDR3 protein. Seen here are 480,000 or so distinct CDR3 sequences, over 13% observed once, and the top ten hold around 17%. What was sequenced was blood. The receptors were sampled from a young woman with Graves' hyperthyroidism. The CDR3 runs from the conserved cysteine through the conserved F or W. The D gene is left open where the match is weak. A clone size is listed for some rows: how often the clone was seen (once, few, many), or a class if it is expanded.

J,V,size,D,CDR3,DNA
TRBJ2-1,TRBV10-3,many,TRBD2,CAIRQSGSGYNEQFF,TGTGCCATCAGACAAAGCGGGAGTGGGTACAATGAGCAGTTCTTC
TRBJ2-5,TRBV5-1,NA,TRBD2,CASSLKTSGSETQYF,TGCGCCAGCAGCTTGAAGACTAGCGGGAGTGAGACCCAGTACTTC
TRBJ2-7,TRBV9,many,NA,CASSVGPDSLPLYEQYF,TGTGCCAGCAGCGTAGGTCCCGACAGCCTGCCCCTCTACGAGCAGTACTTC
TRBJ2-1,TRBV11-2,many,NA,CASSLDLGDEQFF,TGTGCCAGCAGCTTAGATCTAGGGGATGAGCAGTTCTTC
TRBJ2-3,TRBV5-6,few,NA,CASSPLQPASTDTQYF,TGTGCCAGCAGCCCCCTTCAGCCCGCCTCCACAGATACGCAGTATTTT
TRBJ2-7,TRBV5-1,many,NA,CASSFYLTPVSHYEQYF,TGCGCCAGCAGTTTCTATCTCACCCCGGTATCCCACTACGAGCAGTACTTC
TRBJ1-5,TRBV12-3/TRBV12-4,NA,TRBD1,CASSLGGTGWQPQHF,TGTGCCAGCAGTTTAGGAGGGACAGGCTGGCAGCCCCAGCATTTT
TRBJ2-4,TRBV6-1,few,NA,CASNIPGAKNIQYF,TGTGCCAGCAATATACCCGGGGCCAAAAACATTCAGTACTTC
TRBJ1-2,TRBV7-6,NA,NA,CASSLRGGEGYTF,TGTGCCAGCAGCTTACGGGGAGGGGAAGGCTACACCTTC
TRBJ1-1,TRBV7-9,many,NA,CASSLGAASNTEAFF,TGTGCCAGCAGCTTAGGGGCAGCTTCGAACACTGAAGCTTTCTTT
TRBJ2-5,TRBV3-1,many,TRBD1,CASTNRGETQYF,TGTGCCAGCACAAACAGGGGAGAGACCCAGTACTTC
TRBJ2-3,TRBV19,NA,TRBD2,CASSKRLAGVGTQYF,TGTGCCAGTAGCAAGAGGCTAGCGGGAGTTGGTACGCAGTATTTT
TRBJ1-2,TRBV27,many,TRBD1,CASSPGTGRGYGYTF,TGTGCCAGCAGTCCCGGGACAGGGCGGGGCTATGGCTACACCTTC
TRBJ2-6,TRBV7-2,NA,NA,CASSLESVGSGANVLTF,TGTGCCAGCAGCTTAGAATCTGTCGGCTCTGGGGCCAACGTCCTGACTTTC
TRBJ1-2,TRBV5-1,few,NA,CASSPPEGGSYGYTF,TGCGCCAGCAGCCCCCCCGAGGGGGGATCGTATGGCTACACCTTC
TRBJ2-6,TRBV20-1,many,NA,CSARDGRSSGANVLTF,TGCAGTGCTAGAGATGGGCGGTCCTCTGGGGCCAACGTCCTGACTTTC
TRBJ2-5,TRBV30,many,NA,CAWSSRGETQYF,TGTGCCTGGAGTAGCCGGGGAGAGACCCAGTACTTC
TRBJ1-6,TRBV7-8,many,TRBD1,CASSFFAQGGASSPLHF,TGTGCCAGCAGCTTTTTTGCCCAAGGGGGCGCATCTTCACCCCTCCACTTT
TRBJ1-5,TRBV12-3/TRBV12-4,few,TRBD1,CASSEQGFQPQHF,TGTGCCAGCAGTGAACAGGGGTTTCAGCCCCAGCATTTT
TRBJ1-4,TRBV27,NA,NA,CASSLSFGGPNEKLFF,TGTGCCAGCAGTTTATCTTTCGGGGGTCCTAATGAAAAACTGTTTTTT
TRBJ2-1,TRBV7-2,few,TRBD1,CASSRDRGRNEQFF,TGTGCCAGCAGCCGGGACAGGGGGCGCAATGAGCAGTTCTTC
TRBJ2-2,TRBV20-1,many,TRBD1,CSAGTGLNTGELFF,TGCAGTGCTGGGACAGGGCTGAACACCGGGGAGCTGTTTTTT
TRBJ2-1,TRBV7-2,NA,NA,CASSSGRGREQFF,TGTGCCAGCAGCTCCGGTCGAGGGCGTGAGCAGTTCTTC
TRBJ2-7,TRBV18,NA,TRBD1,CASSPTRQGSYEQYF,TGTGCCAGCTCCCCGACGAGACAGGGCTCCTACGAGCAGTACTTC
TRBJ2-5,TRBV28,many,NA,CASSPPGLASPQYF,TGTGCCAGCAGTCCCCCCGGGCTAGCCAGCCCCCAGTACTTC
TRBJ2-5,TRBV10-3,many,NA,CAIQGGRQETQYF,TGTGCCATCCAAGGGGGTAGGCAAGAGACCCAGTACTTC
TRBJ2-2,TRBV29-1,many,TRBD2,CSAGTSGLSTGELFF,TGCAGCGCCGGGACTAGCGGGTTGAGCACCGGGGAGCTGTTTTTT
TRBJ1-2,TRBV27,many,NA,CASSSRGVNYGYTF,TGTGCCAGCAGTTCACGGGGAGTAAACTATGGCTACACCTTC
TRBJ1-6,TRBV10-2,many,NA,CASSGMGNSPLHF,TGCGCCAGCAGTGGGATGGGCAATTCACCCCTCCACTTT
TRBJ2-1,TRBV12-5,few,NA,CASGAGTTMHEQFF,TGTGCTAGTGGGGCCGGAACTACCATGCATGAGCAGTTCTTC
TRBJ1-3,TRBV6-1,few,NA,CASSEARGSGNTIYF,TGTGCCAGCAGTGAAGCCCGGGGCTCTGGAAACACCATATATTTT
TRBJ1-2,TRBV7-2,NA,NA,CASSLGAGPDLGYTF,TGTGCCAGCAGCTTGGGGGCAGGCCCGGACCTTGGCTACACCTTC
TRBJ2-3,TRBV15,NA,NA,CATSGDRGPADTQYF,TGTGCCACCAGCGGAGATCGGGGTCCCGCAGATACGCAGTATTTT
TRBJ1-6,TRBV29-1,NA,NA,CSVPKSPLHF,TGCAGCGTGCCTAAATCACCCCTCCACTTT
TRBJ2-2,TRBV6-2/TRBV6-3,many,NA,CASKEGGPGELFF,TGTGCCAGCAAAGAGGGAGGTCCCGGGGAGCTGTTTTTT
TRBJ1-6,TRBV30,many,NA,CAWSPLRGNSPLHF,TGTGCCTGGAGTCCCCTCAGGGGAAATTCACCCCTCCACTTT
TRBJ2-7,TRBV7-2,many,NA,CASSLAGAKTYEQYF,TGTGCCAGCAGCTTAGCGGGGGCTAAGACCTACGAGCAGTACTTC
TRBJ2-1,TRBV30,many,TRBD2,CAWTHGTSGMYDEQFF,TGTGCCTGGACCCACGGGACTAGCGGGATGTACGATGAGCAGTTCTTC
TRBJ2-5,TRBV12-3/TRBV12-4,many,NA,CASSLSQETQYF,TGTGCCAGCAGTTTAAGCCAAGAGACCCAGTACTTC
TRBJ2-3,TRBV6-4,few,TRBD2,CASGDSSGSDTQYF,TGTGCCAGCGGTGACTCTAGCGGGTCCGATACGCAGTATTTT
TRBJ1-1,TRBV7-6,few,NA,CASSLVNLRRRNTEAFF,TGTGCCAGCAGCTTGGTAAATTTGCGCAGGAGGAACACTGAAGCTTTCTTT
TRBJ2-7,TRBV2,many,TRBD1,CASSERQGAYEQYF,TGTGCCAGCAGTGAGCGGCAGGGGGCCTACGAGCAGTACTTC
TRBJ2-3,TRBV11-3,many,TRBD1,CASSSRQGTQYF,TGTGCCAGCAGCTCCAGACAGGGAACGCAGTATTTT
TRBJ2-2,TRBV5-1,few,NA,CASNPKELTLTGELFF,TGCGCCAGCAACCCCAAAGAGTTGACTCTCACCGGGGAGCTGTTTTTT
TRBJ1-1,TRBV14,NA,TRBD1,CASSPATGGKDTEAFF,TGTGCCAGCAGCCCCGCCACAGGGGGCAAGGACACTGAAGCTTTCTTT
TRBJ2-7,TRBV12-5,NA,TRBD2,CASGLDSGRRWRYEQYF,TGTGCTAGTGGTTTGGATAGCGGGAGGAGATGGCGCTACGAGCAGTACTTC
TRBJ2-7,TRBV18,few,TRBD1,CASSPGQDRNEQYF,TGTGCCAGCTCACCCGGACAGGACCGTAACGAGCAGTACTTC
TRBJ1-4,TRBV6-1,NA,NA,CASSPEGFNEKLFF,TGTGCCAGCAGCCCCGAAGGTTTTAATGAAAAACTGTTTTTT
TRBJ1-5,TRBV20-1,many,NA,CSASTGTPQHF,TGCAGTGCGTCAACAGGGACGCCCCAGCATTTT
TRBJ1-1,TRBV19,NA,NA,CASSIDPGGTEAFF,TGTGCCAGTAGTATAGACCCTGGGGGCACTGAAGCTTTCTTT
TRBJ1-2,TRBV12-3/TRBV12-4,many,NA,CASRRTGADGYTF,TGTGCCAGCAGGAGGACGGGGGCGGATGGCTACACCTTC
TRBJ1-1,TRBV4-1,few,NA,CASSQEQVGTEAFF,TGCGCCAGCAGCCAAGAACAGGTGGGCACTGAAGCTTTCTTT
TRBJ2-7,TRBV7-2,many,TRBD2,CASRPPGLAGGPPEQYF,TGTGCCAGCAGACCTCCGGGACTAGCGGGAGGGCCTCCCGAGCAGTACTTC
TRBJ1-1,TRBV7-9,many,NA,CASSLAQANTEAFF,TGTGCCAGCAGCTTAGCGCAGGCGAACACTGAAGCTTTCTTT
TRBJ1-4,TRBV5-1,many,NA,CASSEAQGSGEKLFF,TGCGCCAGCAGCGAGGCCCAGGGGAGCGGTGAAAAACTGTTTTTT
TRBJ2-1,TRBV10-3,many,NA,CATGLRAGSSYNEQFF,TGTGCCACGGGCCTCAGGGCGGGGAGCTCCTACAATGAGCAGTTCTTC
TRBJ1-1,TRBV6-1,NA,NA,CASRYAPGRDTEAFF,TGTGCCAGCAGGTATGCCCCCGGCAGGGACACTGAAGCTTTCTTT
TRBJ1-1,TRBV30,many,NA,CAWSDFPMNTEAFF,TGTGCCTGGAGTGATTTTCCGATGAACACTGAAGCTTTCTTT
TRBJ2-1,TRBV18,few,NA,CASSPFDGTSSYNEQFF,TGTGCCAGCTCACCCTTCGACGGGACTTCGTCCTACAATGAGCAGTTCTTC
TRBJ2-7,TRBV11-1,NA,NA,CASSSGTYFEQYF,TGTGCCAGCAGCTCCGGGACCTACTTCGAGCAGTACTTC